Included here is one T cell receptor (beta chain) sequence, with context. Its specificity is not known. Two oligonucleotides, mixed equimolar, formed the beta constant-region primer covering TRBC1 and TRBC2. Four rounds of PCR amplified the ligated cDNA using nested alpha and beta constant-region primers plus SP2. A 12-nucleotide UMI and the SP2 primer were added to the cDNA 3' end by oligonucleotide ligation. One entry per CDR3 protein, called by TCRdb with MiXCR from the UMI-ligation and nested PCR reads. This table has 95,000 to 110,000 distinct CDR3 sequences, about 14% appearing once. This record belongs to a study of naive and memory T cell subsets. CD4+ T cell IFNgamma after overnight CMV lysate exposure gave donor CMV status. After CD4 positive bead selection, the CD4-negative fraction gave CD8 T cells. General study results and limits: Expression changes during T cell differentiation may affect RNA-based TCR counts. Naive repertoires, especially CD8, held a few larger clonotypes, possibly memory cells re-expressing CD45RA.

The CDR3 runs to 14 residues. V lost 4 bases, J lost 2 bases, and 11 bases lay in between. The germline gives CDR1 MNHEY, CDR2 SMNVEV (reference sequence). V gene TRBV27 combines with J gene TRBJ1-1; no clear D gene. The TCR comes from a human donor in good health. The sequencing sample was made of naive CD8+ T cells from blood. CDR3: CASSYTPGNTEAFF. The CDR3 nucleotides read TGTGCCAGCAGTTATACCCCGGGTAACACTGAAGCTTTCTTT.